This T cell receptor (beta chain) was identified during a study of molecular identifiers for immune sequencing clone quantification. Whole-study context: In the replicates, RNA derived from about 19,000 or 110,000 naive CD8 cells was divided into five parts, and four were sequenced.

Study results and caveats: Spiked Jurkat TCR RNA equivalent to one cell was reportedly detectable in about a million naive cells. More than 97% of effector molecules, versus under 1% of naive-cell molecules, belonged to clones above 20 RNA copies.

Via MiXCR, TCRdb re-called the PCR reads, giving one row per CDR3 protein. The sample lists around 70,000 distinct CDR3 sequences; roughly 18% were seen once. Germline V lookup: CDR1 SEHNR, CDR2 FQNEAQ (reference sequence). The CDR3 is 16 amino acids. A remark on this clonotype: Its antigen is unidentified. Germline is not matched at one junction end, which may reflect a read error.

This sequence joins TRBV7-9 and TRBJ2-1, with TRBD2 matching 8 bases. The receptor was derived from a human donor in good health. Some libraries in this study had Jurkat cell RNA spiked in. Sequenced material: naive CD8+ T cells from blood, with Jurkat cell RNA spiked in. Subset here: FACS-sorted CD8+CD4-CCR7+CD45RA+ naive T cells. This CDR3 is CTSSLAGTSRGNEQFF. In nucleotides, the CDR3 is TGTACCAGCAGCTTAGCCGGGACTAGTCGTGGCAATGAGCAGTTCTTC.